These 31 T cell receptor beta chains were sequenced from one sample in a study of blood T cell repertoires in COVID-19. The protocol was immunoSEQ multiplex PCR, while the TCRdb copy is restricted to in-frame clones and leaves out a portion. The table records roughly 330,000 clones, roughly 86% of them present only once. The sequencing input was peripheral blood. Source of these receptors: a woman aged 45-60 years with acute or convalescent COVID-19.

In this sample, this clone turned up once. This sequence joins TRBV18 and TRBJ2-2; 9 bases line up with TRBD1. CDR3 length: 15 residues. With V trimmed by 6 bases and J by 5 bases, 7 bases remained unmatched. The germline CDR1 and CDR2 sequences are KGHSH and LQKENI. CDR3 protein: CASSPGTGRTGELFF. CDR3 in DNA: TGTGCCAGCTCTCCCGGGACAGGGAGAACCGGGGAGCTGTTTTTT.

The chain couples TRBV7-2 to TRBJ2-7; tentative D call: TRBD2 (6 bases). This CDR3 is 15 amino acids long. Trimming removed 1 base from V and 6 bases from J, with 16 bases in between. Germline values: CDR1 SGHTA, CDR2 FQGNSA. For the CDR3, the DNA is TGTGCCAGCAGCTTAGGCGGTCCCGGAGGGGCCGAGCAGTACTTC. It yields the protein CASSLGGPGGAEQYF.

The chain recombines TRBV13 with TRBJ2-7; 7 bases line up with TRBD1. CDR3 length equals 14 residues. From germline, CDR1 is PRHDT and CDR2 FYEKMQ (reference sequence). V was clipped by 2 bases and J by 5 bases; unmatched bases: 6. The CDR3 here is CASSLRQGHHEQYF. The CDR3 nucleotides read TGTGCCAGCAGCTTAAGACAGGGTCACCACGAGCAGTACTTC.

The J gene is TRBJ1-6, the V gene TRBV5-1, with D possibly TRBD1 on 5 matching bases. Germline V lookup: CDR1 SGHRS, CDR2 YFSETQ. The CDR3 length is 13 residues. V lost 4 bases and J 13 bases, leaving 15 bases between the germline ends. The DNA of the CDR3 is TGCGCCAGCAGCGACCAACAGGCGCAGCCCCTCCACTTT. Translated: CASSDQQAQPLHF.

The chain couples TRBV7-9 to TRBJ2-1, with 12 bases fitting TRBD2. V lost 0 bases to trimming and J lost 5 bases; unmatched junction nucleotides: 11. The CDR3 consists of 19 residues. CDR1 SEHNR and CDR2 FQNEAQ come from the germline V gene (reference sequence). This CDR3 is CASSLATSGSPKGDNEQFF. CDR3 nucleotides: TGTGCCAGCAGCTTAGCGACTAGCGGGAGCCCCAAGGGGGACAATGAGCAGTTCTTC.

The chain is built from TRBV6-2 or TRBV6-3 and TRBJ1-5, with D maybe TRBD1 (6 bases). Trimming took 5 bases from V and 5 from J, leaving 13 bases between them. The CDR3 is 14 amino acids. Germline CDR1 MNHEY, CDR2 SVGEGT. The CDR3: CASSTGTLYQPQHF. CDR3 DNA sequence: TGTGCCAGCAGTACGGGGACACTTTATCAGCCCCAGCATTTT.

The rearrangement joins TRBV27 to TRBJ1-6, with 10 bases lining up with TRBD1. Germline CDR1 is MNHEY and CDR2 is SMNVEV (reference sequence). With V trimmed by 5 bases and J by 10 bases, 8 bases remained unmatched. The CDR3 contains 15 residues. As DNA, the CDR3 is TGTGCCAGCAGTATCCCGGACAGGGGGGCCTCACCCCTCCACTTT. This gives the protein CASSIPDRGASPLHF.

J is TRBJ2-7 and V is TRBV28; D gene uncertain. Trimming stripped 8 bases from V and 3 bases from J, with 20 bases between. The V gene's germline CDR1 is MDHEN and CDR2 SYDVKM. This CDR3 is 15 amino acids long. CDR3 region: CASSEFRVLDYEQYF. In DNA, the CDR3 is TGTGCCAGCTCGGAATTTCGGGTCCTGGACTACGAGCAGTACTTC.

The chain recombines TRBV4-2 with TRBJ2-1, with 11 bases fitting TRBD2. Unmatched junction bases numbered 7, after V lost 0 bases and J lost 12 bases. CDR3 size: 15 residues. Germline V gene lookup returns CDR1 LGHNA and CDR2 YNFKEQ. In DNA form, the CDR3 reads TGTGCCAGCAGCCAAGAACTAGCGGGAGAGGATAGGCAGTTCTTC. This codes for CASSQELAGEDRQFF.

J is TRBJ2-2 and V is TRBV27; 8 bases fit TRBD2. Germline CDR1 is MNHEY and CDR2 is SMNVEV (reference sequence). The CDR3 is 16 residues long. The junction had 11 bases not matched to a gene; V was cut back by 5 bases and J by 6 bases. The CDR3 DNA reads TGTGCCAGCAGTCGACCCGGGACTAGGCTTGCCGGGGAGCTGTTTTTT. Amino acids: CASSRPGTRLAGELFF.

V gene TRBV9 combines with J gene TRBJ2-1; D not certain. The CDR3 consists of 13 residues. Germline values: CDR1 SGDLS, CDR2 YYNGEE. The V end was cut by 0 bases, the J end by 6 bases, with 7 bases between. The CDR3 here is CASSVGALNEQFF. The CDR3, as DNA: TGTGCCAGCAGCGTAGGAGCGCTCAATGAGCAGTTCTTC.

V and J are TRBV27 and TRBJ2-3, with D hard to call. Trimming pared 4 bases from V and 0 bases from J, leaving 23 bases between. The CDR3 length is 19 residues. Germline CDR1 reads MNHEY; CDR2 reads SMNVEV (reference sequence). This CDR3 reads CASSYFPRLKISSTDTQYF. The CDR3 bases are TGTGCCAGCAGTTATTTTCCGAGACTGAAAATTTCTAGCACAGATACGCAGTATTTT.

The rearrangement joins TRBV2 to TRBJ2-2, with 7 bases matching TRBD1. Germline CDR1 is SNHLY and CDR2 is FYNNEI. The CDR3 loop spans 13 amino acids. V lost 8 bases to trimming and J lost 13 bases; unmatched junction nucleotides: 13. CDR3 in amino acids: CASRKEGAGGLFF. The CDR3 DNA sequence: TGTGCCAGCCGGAAAGAGGGGGCAGGTGGGCTGTTTTTT.

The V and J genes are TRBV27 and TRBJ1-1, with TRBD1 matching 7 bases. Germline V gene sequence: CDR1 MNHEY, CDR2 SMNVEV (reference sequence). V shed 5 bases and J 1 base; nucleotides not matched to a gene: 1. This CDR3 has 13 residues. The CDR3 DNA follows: TGTGCCAGCAGTGACAGGGAGAACACTGAAGCTTTCTTT. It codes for CASSDRENTEAFF.

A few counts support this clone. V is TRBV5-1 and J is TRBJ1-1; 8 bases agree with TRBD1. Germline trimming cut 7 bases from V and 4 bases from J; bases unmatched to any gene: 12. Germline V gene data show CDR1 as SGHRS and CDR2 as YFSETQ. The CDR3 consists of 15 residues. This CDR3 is CASCPGGTGSTEAFF. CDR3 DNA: TGCGCCAGCTGCCCGGGCGGGACAGGCTCCACTGAAGCTTTCTTT.

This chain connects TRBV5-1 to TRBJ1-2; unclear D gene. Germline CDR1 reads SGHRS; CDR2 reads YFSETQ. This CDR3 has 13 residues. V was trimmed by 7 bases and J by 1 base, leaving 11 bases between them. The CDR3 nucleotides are TGCGCCAGCGCGCCAGAGGATAACTATGGCTACACCTTC. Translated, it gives CASAPEDNYGYTF.

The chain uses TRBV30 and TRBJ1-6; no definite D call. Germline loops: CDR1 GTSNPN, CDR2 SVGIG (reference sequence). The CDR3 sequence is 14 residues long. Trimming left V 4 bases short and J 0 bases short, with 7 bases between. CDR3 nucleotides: TGTGCCTGGAATCCGGGCTCCTATAATTCACCCCTCCACTTT. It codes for CAWNPGSYNSPLHF.

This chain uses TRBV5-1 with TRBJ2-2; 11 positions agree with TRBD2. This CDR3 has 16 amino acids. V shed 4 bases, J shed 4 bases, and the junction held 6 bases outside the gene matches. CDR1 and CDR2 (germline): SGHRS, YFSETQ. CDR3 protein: CASSIAGGPFTGELFF. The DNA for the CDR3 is TGCGCCAGCAGCATAGCGGGAGGGCCCTTCACCGGGGAGCTGTTTTTT.

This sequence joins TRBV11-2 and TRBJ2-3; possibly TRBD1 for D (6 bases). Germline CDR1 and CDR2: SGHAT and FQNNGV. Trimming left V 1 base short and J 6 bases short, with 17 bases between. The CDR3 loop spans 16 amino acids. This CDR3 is CASSLGQGRLSDTQYF. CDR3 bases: TGTGCCAGCAGCTTAGGGCAGGGGCGCCTTTCCGATACGCAGTATTTT.

The CDR3, as DNA: TGTGCCAGCTCAGCGAATCCCCCACTAGCGGGAGCGAATACGCAGTATTTT. Translating it yields CASSANPPLAGANTQYF. The rearrangement joins TRBV18 to TRBJ2-3, with 11 bases lining up with TRBD2. The CDR3 is 17 residues long. CDR1 is KGHSH and CDR2 is LQKENI in the germline V gene. V was pared by 5 bases and J by 7 bases, with 14 bases of the junction left unmatched.

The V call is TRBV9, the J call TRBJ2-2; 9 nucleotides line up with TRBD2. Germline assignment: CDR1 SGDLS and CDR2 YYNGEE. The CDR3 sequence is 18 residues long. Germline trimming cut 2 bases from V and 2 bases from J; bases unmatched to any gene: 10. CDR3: CASSVALPGLANTGELFF. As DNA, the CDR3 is TGTGCCAGCAGCGTCGCCCTACCGGGACTAGCTAACACCGGGGAGCTGTTTTTT.

The chain's CDR3 is CASSYTPGGNQPQHF. DNA of the CDR3: TGTGCCAGCAGTTATACTCCCGGAGGCAATCAGCCCCAGCATTTT. The chain links TRBV5-4 to TRBJ1-5, with D hard to call. V was clipped by 5 bases and J by 2 bases, with 14 bases between them. The CDR3 extends over 15 amino acids. Per germline, CDR1 SGHNT and CDR2 YYREEE (reference sequence).

The DNA for the CDR3 is TGTGCCACCTCTAGGTTGGTAACGTTCGGAAACACCATATATTTT. Residues: CATSRLVTFGNTIYF. The chain recombines TRBV6-5 with TRBJ1-3; unclear D gene. The CDR3 runs to 15 residues. Per germline, CDR1 MNHEY and CDR2 SVGAGI. V was shortened by 10 bases and J by 4 bases, with 20 bases between the two germline ends.

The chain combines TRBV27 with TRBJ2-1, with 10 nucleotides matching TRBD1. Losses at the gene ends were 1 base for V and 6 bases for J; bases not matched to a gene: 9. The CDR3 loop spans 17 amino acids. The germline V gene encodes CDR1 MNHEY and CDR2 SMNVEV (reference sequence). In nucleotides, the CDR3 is TGTGCCAGCAGTTTATTACGAGGGACAGGGGCTTTCAATGAGCAGTTCTTC. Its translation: CASSLLRGTGAFNEQFF.

The CDR3 here is CASSHTYEQYF. The CDR3 nucleotides are TGTGCCAGCAGCCACACCTACGAGCAGTACTTC. The chain has TRBV11-1 and TRBJ2-7; no definite D call. In germline, CDR1 is SGHAT, CDR2 FQDESV (reference sequence). Between the trimmed V and J ends, which lost 5 bases and 2 bases, there was a span of 4 bases. The CDR3 runs 11 residues.

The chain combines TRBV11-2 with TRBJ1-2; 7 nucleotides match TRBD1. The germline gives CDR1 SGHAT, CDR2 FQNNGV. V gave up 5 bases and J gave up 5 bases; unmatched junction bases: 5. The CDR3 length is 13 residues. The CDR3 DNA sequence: TGTGCCAGCAGCATGACAGGGAATTATGGCTACACCTTC. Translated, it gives CASSMTGNYGYTF. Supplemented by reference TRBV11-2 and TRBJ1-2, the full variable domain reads EAGVAQSPRYKIIEKRQSVAFWCNPISGHATLYWYQQILGQGPKLLIQFQNNGVVDDSQLPKDRFSAERLKGVDSTLKIQPAKLEDSAVYLCASSMTGNYGYTFGSGTRLTVV.

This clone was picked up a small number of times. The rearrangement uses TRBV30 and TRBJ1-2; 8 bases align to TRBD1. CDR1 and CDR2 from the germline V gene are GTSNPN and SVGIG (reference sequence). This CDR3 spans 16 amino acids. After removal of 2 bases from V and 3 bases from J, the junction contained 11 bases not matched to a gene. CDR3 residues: CAWSLPRAGGDYGYTF. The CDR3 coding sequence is TGTGCCTGGAGTCTCCCCAGGGCAGGGGGCGACTATGGCTACACCTTC.

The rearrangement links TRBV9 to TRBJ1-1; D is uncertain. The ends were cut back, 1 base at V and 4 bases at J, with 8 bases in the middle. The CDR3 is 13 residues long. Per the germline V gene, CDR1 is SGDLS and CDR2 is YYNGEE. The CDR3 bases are TGTGCCAGCAGCGTACCAGGAGGCACTGAAGCTTTCTTT. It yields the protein CASSVPGGTEAFF.

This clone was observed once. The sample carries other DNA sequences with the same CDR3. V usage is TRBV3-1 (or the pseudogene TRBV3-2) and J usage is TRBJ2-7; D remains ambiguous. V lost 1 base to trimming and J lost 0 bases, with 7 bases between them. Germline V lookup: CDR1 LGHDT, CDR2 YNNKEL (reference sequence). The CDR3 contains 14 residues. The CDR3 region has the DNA TGTGCCAGCAGCCAAGTGCGGAGCTCCTACGAGCAGTACTTC. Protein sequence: CASSQVRSSYEQYF.

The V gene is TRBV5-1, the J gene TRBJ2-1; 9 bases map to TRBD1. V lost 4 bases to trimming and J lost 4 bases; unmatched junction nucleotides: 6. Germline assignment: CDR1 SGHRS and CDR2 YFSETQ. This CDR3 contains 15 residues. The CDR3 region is CASSLSGTGYNEQFF. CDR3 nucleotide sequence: TGCGCCAGCAGCCTCTCCGGGACAGGGTACAATGAGCAGTTCTTC.

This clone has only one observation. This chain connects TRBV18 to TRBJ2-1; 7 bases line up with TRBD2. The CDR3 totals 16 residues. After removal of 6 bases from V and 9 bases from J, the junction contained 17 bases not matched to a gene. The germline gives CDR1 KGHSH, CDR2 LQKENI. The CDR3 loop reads CASSLNSGSPGGEQFF. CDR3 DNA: TGTGCCAGCTCGCTTAATAGCGGTTCTCCGGGGGGTGAGCAGTTCTTC.